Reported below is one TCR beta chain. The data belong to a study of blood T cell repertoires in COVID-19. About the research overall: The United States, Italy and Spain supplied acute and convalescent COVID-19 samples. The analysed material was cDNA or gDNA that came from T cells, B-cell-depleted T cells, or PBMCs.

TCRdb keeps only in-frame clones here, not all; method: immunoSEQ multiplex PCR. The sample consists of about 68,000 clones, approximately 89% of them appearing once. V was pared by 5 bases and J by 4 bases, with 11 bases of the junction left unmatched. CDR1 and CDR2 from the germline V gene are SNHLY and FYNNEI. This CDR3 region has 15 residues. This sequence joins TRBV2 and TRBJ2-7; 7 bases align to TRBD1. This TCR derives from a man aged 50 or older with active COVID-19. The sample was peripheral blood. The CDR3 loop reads CASSPGTVRLYEQYF. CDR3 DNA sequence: TGTGCCAGCAGTCCGGGGACAGTGCGTTTGTACGAGCAGTACTTC.